This T cell receptor beta chain was observed in a study of T cells in Graves' hyperthyroidism and ophthalmopathy. CDR3 length: 16 amino acids. CDR1 and CDR2 (germline): KGHSH, LQKENI. J lost 1 base, V lost 2 bases, and 6 bases had no gene match. Amplification of TCR beta CDR3 regions used RNA as the template. The HTBI set primed first-round TCR CDR3 RT-PCR. TCRdb passed the multiplex PCR reads through MiXCR, listing each CDR3 protein once. The table has approximately 590,000 distinct CDR3 sequences, approximately 14% seen once. Many counts were recorded for this clonotype. Sequencing used blood. The receptor was derived from a young woman with Graves' hyperthyroidism. The chain carries TRBV18 and TRBJ2-3; TRBD1 aligns across 7 bases. This CDR3 reads CASSPYSGGGTDTQYF. DNA for the CDR3: TGTGCCAGCTCACCATACTCAGGGGGAGGCACAGATACGCAGTATTTT. Complete variable domain (other parts from reference TRBV18 and TRBJ2-3): NAGVMQNPRHLVRRRGQEARLRCSPMKGHSHVYWYRQLPEEGLKFMVYLQKENIIDESGMPKERFSAEFPKEGPSILRIQQVVRGDSAAYFCASSPYSGGGTDTQYFGPGTRLTVL.